This TCR beta chain stems from a study of identical twins' blood T cells. Broader study findings: Out-of-frame TCRbeta clonotypes reportedly had markedly more similar V usage in twins than unrelated donors.

This clonotype was counted only a few times. What it recognizes is unknown. The donors were healthy female monozygous twins, three pairs in total. The three twin pairs were reared together, likely meeting the same infections. In TCRdb, the 5' RACE reads were re-called with MiXCR into one record per CDR3 protein. The sample yields fewer than 450,000 distinct CDR3 sequences, about 28% seen once. This CDR3 contains 16 residues. Unmatched junction bases numbered 3, after V lost 3 bases and J lost 2 bases. Per the germline V gene, CDR1 is SGHVS and CDR2 is FNYEAQ. J is TRBJ2-2 and V is TRBV7-6; the match to TRBD2 covers 10 bases. The TCR originated in a woman between 18 and 55 years old in good health. Input material: PBMCs. The CDR3 DNA reads TGTGCCAGCAGCTTTAGCGGGGGGAAAAACACCGGGGAGCTGTTTTTT. It specifies CASSFSGGKNTGELFF.